This T cell receptor beta chain was recovered during a study of blood T cell repertoires in COVID-19. Study-wide context: Nucleic acid was either cDNA or gDNA, and it came from T cells, B-cell-depleted T cells, or PBMCs.

This CDR3 has 13 amino acids. The V gene's germline CDR1 is MNHEY and CDR2 SVGAGI. The V gene end was trimmed by 7 bases and the J gene end by 7 bases; junction bases not matched to a gene: 7. Study processing details: How many nucleated cells were present was estimated from reference gene primer amplification. Assay used: immunoSEQ multiplex PCR; TCRdb lists only in-frame clones, some missing. V, J and clone size derive from that table, while D and trimming were established from the DNA sequence. The data hold hundreds of thousands of clones, with about 86% observed a single time. The TCR comes from a woman in her forties with acute COVID-19. The chain employs TRBV6-5 and TRBJ2-1; 7 bases are shared with TRBD2. Sample: PBMCs or T cells enriched from blood (not recorded which). CDR3 loop: CASKKTSWNEQFF. CDR3 DNA sequence: TGTGCCAGCAAAAAGACTAGCTGGAATGAGCAGTTCTTC.